This T cell receptor beta chain was recovered during a study of beta chain features in type 1 diabetes. The authors reverse transcribed all of the isolated RNA, so sequencing captured expressed TCRB transcripts. The protocol was immunoSEQ multiplex PCR, while the TCRdb copy is restricted to in-frame clones and leaves out a portion. The profile covers about 360,000 clones, with around 13% appearing a single time and less than 0.02% taken by the ten largest. In the case of this clone: What it binds is not known.

Germline assignment: CDR1 LGHNA and CDR2 YNFKEQ. The germline V and J ends were trimmed by 1 base and 8 bases, with 15 bases remaining between them. This CDR3 comprises 15 residues. Study-wide results and caveats: A pattern of fewer insertions and more deletions at VDJ junctions was seen in type 1 diabetes patients.

Specimen: naive CD4+ T cells from blood. The V and J genes are TRBV4-2 and TRBJ2-1; D might be TRBD2 (6 bases). The sequence derives from a young man in good health. CDR3: CASSQALRERDEQFF. CDR3 DNA: TGTGCCAGCAGCCAAGCCCTACGGGAGCGGGATGAGCAGTTCTTC.